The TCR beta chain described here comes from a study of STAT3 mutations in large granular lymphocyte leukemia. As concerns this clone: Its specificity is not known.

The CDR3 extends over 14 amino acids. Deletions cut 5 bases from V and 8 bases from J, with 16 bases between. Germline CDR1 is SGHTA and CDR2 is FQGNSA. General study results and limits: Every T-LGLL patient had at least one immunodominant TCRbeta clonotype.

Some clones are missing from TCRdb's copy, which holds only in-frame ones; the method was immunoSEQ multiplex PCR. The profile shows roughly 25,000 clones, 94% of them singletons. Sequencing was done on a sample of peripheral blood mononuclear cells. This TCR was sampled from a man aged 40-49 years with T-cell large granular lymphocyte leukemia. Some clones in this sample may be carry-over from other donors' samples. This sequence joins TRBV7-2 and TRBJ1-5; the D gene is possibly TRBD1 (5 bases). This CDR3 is CASSEWGGGKPQHF. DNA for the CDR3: TGTGCCAGCAGCGAATGGGGGGGAGGCAAGCCCCAGCATTTT.